This TCR beta chain was sequenced in a study of persistence of HIV-infected CD4 T cells. This was the immunoSEQ version 4 assay in survey mode. Sequencing used immunoSEQ multiplex PCR; TCRdb keeps in-frame clones, though not all of them. The table lists about 36,000 clones, 85% to 90% of them singletons. Cells were stimulated with overlapping HIV-1 Gag 15-mer peptides. Memory cells lacking CD40L and CD69 with high CD45RO were sorted. Anti-CD28/CD49d costimulation, CD40-blocking antibody and enfuvirtide were given to CD8-depleted PBMCs for less than 20 hours. There are 14 residues in the CDR3. Germline CDR1 and CDR2: SGHTA and FQGTGA. Trimming pared 5 bases from V and 4 bases from J, leaving 14 bases between. A remark on this clone: The antigen remains unidentified.

This specimen was cultured CD4+ T cells from PBMCs, taken from a patient who received antiretroviral therapy. The receptor's source is an adult with HIV. The donor label of this sample is uncertain. The rearrangement links TRBV7-3 to TRBJ1-1; D might be TRBD1 (5 bases). This CDR3 reads CASSPAGGITEAFF. CDR3 bases: TGTGCCAGCAGCCCGGCGGGGGGGATCACTGAAGCTTTCTTT. Variable domain in full (rest from reference TRBV7-3 and TRBJ1-1): GAGVSQTPSNKVTEKGKYVELRCDPISGHTALYWYRQSLGQGPEFLIYFQGTGAADDSGLPNDRFFAVRPEGSVSTLKIQRTERGDSAVYLCASSPAGGITEAFFGQGTRLTVV.